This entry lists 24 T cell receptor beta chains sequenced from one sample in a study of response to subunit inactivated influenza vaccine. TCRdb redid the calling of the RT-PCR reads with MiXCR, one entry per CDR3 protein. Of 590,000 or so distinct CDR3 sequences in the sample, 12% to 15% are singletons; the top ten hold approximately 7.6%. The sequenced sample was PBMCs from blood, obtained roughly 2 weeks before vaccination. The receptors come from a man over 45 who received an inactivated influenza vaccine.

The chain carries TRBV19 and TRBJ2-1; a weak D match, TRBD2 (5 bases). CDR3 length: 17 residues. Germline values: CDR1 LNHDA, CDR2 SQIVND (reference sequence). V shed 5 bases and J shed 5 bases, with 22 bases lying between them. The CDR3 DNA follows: TGTGCCAGTAGTTCCAACGGACGTGGGCGAGGGCACAATGAGCAGTTCTTC. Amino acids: CASSSNGRGRGHNEQFF.

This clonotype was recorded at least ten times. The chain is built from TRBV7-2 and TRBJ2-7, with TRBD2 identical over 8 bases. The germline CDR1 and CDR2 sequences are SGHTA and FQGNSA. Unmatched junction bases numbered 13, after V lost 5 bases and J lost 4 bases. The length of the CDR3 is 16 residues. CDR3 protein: CASSPRGSGAVYEQYF. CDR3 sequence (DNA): TGTGCCAGCAGCCCCCGTGGTAGCGGGGCTGTATACGAGCAGTACTTC.

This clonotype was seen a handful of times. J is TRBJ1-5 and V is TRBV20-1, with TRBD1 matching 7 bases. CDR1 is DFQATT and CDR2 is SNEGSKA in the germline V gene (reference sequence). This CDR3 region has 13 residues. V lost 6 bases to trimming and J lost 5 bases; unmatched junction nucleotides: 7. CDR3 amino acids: CSARGTADQPQHF. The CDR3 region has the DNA TGCAGTGCCCGTGGGACAGCTGATCAGCCCCAGCATTTT.

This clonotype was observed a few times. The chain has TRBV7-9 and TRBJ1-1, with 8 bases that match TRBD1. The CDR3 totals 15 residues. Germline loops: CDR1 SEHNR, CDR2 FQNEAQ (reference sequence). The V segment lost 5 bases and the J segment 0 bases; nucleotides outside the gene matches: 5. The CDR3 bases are TGTGCCAGCAGCGCCCGGACAGGGCTGAACACTGAAGCTTTCTTT. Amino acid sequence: CASSARTGLNTEAFF.

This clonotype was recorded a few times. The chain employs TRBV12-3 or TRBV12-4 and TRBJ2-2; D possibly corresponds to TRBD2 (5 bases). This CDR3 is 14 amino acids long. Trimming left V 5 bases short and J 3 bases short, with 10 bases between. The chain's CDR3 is CASSPLAYTGELFF. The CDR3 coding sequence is TGTGCCAGCAGTCCCTTAGCGTACACCGGGGAGCTGTTTTTT.

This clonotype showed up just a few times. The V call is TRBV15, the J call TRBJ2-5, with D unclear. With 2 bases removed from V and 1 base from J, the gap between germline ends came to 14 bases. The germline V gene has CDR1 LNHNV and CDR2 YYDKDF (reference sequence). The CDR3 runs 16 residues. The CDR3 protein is CATSRRPARSQETQYF. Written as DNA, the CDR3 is TGTGCCACCAGCAGACGCCCAGCGAGATCCCAAGAGACCCAGTACTTC.

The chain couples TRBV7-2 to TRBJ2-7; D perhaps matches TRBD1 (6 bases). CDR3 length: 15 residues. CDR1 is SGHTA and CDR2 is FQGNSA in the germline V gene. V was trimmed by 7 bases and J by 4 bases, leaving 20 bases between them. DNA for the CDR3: TGTGCCAGCACACATGGCCAGGGGCCCTTGTACGAGCAGTACTTC. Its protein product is CASTHGQGPLYEQYF.

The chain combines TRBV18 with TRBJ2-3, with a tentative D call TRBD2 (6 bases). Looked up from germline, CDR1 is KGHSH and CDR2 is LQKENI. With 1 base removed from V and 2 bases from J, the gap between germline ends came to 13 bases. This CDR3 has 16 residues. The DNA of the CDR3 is TGTGCCAGCTCACCACGGAGGGCGGAGAACACAGATACGCAGTATTTT. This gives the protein CASSPRRAENTDTQYF.

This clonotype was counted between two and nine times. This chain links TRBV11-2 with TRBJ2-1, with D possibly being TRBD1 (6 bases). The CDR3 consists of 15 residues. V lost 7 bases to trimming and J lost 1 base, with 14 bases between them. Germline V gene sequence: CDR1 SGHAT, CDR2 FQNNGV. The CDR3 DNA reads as TGTGCCAGCATTCCGGGAACAGGGTCCTACAATGAGCAGTTCTTC. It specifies CASIPGTGSYNEQFF.

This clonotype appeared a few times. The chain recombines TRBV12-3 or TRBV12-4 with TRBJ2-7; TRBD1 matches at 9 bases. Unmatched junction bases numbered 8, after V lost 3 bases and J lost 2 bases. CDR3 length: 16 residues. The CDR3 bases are TGTGCCAGCAGTTTTCATCTGGGACAGGGAACCTACGAGCAGTACTTC. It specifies CASSFHLGQGTYEQYF.

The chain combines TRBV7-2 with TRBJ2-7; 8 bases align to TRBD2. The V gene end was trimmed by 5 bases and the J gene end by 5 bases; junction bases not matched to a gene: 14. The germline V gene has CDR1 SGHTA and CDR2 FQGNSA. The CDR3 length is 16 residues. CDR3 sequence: CASSRSGGRGLNEQYF. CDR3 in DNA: TGTGCCAGCAGCCGTTCGGGGGGGCGCGGGTTAAACGAGCAGTACTTC.

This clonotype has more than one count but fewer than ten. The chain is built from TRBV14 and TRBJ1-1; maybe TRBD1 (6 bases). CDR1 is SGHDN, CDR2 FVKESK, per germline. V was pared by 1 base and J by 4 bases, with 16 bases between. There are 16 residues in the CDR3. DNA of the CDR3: TGTGCCAGCAGCCAAGGTAGGGGGATTGGTCGCACTGAAGCTTTCTTT. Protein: CASSQGRGIGRTEAFF.

CDR3 residues: CASSYYGTAYEQYF. The CDR3 DNA reads TGTGCCAGCAGTTACTATGGGACAGCCTACGAGCAGTACTTC. The chain recombines TRBV6-5 with TRBJ2-7; 7 bases are a match to TRBD1. This CDR3 is 14 amino acids long. CDR1 and CDR2 from the germline V gene are MNHEY and SVGAGI. Unmatched junction bases numbered 2, after V lost 1 base and J lost 2 bases.

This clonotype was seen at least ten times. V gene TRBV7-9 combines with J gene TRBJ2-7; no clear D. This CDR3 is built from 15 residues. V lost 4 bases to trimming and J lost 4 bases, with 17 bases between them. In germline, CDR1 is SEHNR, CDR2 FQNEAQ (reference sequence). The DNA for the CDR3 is TGTGCCAGCAGCTCCCGAATGGGTGGAAAGTACGAGCAGTACTTC. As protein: CASSSRMGGKYEQYF.

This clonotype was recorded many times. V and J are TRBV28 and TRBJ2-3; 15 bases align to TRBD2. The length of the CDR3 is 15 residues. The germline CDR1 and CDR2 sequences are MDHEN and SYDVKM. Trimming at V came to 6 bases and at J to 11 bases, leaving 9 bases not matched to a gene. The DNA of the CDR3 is TGTGCCAGCAGGACGACGGGACTAGCGGGAGGAATGCAGTATTTT. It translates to CASRTTGLAGGMQYF.

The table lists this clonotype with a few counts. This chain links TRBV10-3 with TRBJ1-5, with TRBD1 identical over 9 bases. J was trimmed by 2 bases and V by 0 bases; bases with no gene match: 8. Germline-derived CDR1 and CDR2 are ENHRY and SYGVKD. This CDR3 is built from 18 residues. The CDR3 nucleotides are TGTGCCATCAGTGAGTCGCTGGACAGGGGTCCTCGCAATCAGCCCCAGCATTTT. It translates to CAISESLDRGPRNQPQHF.

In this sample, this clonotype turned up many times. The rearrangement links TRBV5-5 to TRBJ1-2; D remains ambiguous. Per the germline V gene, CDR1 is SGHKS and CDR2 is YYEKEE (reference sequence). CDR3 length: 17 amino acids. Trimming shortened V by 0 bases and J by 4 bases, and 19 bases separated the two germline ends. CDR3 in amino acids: CASSLGGPPTILYGYTF. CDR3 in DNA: TGTGCCAGCAGCTTGGGAGGGCCACCGACAATCCTCTATGGCTACACCTTC.

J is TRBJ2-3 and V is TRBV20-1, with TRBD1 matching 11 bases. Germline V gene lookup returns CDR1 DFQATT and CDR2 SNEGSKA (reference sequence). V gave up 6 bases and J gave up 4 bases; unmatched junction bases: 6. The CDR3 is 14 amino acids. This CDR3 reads CSATGTGGSDTQYF. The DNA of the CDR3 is TGCAGTGCCACCGGGACAGGGGGATCAGATACGCAGTATTTT.

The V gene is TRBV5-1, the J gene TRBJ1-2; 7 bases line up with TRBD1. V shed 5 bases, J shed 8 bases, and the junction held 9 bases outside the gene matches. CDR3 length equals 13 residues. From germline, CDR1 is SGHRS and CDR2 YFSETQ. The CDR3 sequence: CASSSITGEGYTF. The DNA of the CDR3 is TGCGCCAGCAGTTCGATCACAGGGGAGGGCTACACCTTC. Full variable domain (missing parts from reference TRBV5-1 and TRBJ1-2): KAGVTQTPRYLIKTRGQQVTLSCSPISGHRSVSWYQQTPGQGLQFLFEYFSETQRNKGNFPGRFSGRQFSNSRSEMNVSTLELGDSALYLCASSSITGEGYTFGSGTRLTVV.

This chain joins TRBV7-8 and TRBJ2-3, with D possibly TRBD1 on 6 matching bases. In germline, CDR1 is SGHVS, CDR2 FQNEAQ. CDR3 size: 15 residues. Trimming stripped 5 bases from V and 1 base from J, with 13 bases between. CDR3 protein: CASSPTGPGTDTQYF. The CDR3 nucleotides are TGTGCCAGCAGCCCGACAGGCCCGGGCACAGATACGCAGTATTTT. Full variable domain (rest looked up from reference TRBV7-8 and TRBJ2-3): GAGVSQSPRYKVAKRGQDVALRCDPISGHVSLFWYQQALGQGPEFLTYFQNEAQLDKSGLPSDRFFAERPEGSVSTLKIQRTQQEDSAVYLCASSPTGPGTDTQYFGPGTRLTVL.

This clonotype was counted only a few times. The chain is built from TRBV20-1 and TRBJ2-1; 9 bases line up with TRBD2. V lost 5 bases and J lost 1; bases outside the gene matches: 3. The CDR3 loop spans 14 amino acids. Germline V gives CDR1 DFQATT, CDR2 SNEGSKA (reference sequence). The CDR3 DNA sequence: TGCAGTGCTCCTAGCGGGGCGTCCTACAATGAGCAGTTCTTC. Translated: CSAPSGASYNEQFF.

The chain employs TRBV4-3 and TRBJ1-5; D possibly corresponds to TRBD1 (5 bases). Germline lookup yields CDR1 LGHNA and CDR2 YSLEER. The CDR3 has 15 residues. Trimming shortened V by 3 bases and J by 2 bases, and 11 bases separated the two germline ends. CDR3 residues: CASSQERGGNQPQHF. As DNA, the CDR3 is TGCGCCAGCAGCCAGGAAAGAGGGGGCAATCAGCCCCAGCATTTT.

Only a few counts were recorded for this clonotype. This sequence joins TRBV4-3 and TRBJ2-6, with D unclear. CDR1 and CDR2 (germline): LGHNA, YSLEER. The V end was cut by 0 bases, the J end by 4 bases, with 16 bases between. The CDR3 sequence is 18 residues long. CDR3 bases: TGCGCCAGCAGCCAAGATTGGGAAACGGCGAGGGGGGCCAACGTCCTGACTTTC. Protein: CASSQDWETARGANVLTF.

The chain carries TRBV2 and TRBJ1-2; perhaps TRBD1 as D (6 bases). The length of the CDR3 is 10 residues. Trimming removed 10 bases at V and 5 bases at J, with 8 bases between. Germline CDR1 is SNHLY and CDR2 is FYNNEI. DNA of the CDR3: TGTGCCACCCAGGGGTATGGCTACACCTTC. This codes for CATQGYGYTF.